Below, 27 T cell receptor beta chains from the same sample are listed, as sequenced in a study of blood T cell repertoires in COVID-19. Profiled with immunoSEQ multiplex PCR; TCRdb holds only in-frame clones, not every one. The data show about 74,000 clones, 90% seen once. The sequencing input was peripheral blood. These receptors all come from a man aged 50-60 years with acute or convalescent COVID-19.

The V call is TRBV4-1, the J call TRBJ2-2; 7 bases agree with TRBD1. The junction had 3 bases not matched to a gene; V was cut back by 3 bases and J by 2 bases. Germline V gene lookup returns CDR1 MGHRA and CDR2 YSYEKL. The CDR3 is 15 residues long. The CDR3 reads CASSQRGPNTGELFF. The CDR3 region has the DNA TGCGCCAGCAGCCAGAGGGGGCCTAACACCGGGGAGCTGTTTTTT.

The chain is built from TRBV28 and TRBJ1-5; a weak D match, TRBD1 (6 bases). Germline CDR1 MDHEN, CDR2 SYDVKM. V was cut by 4 bases and J by 3 bases, with 16 bases left in between. The CDR3 totals 16 residues. The CDR3 loop is CASSWHPQGINQPQHF. The CDR3 DNA sequence: TGTGCCAGCAGTTGGCACCCCCAGGGGATCAATCAGCCCCAGCATTTT.

The gene calls are TRBV7-8 and TRBJ2-7; 10 bases agree with TRBD1. V lost 1 base and J lost 1; bases outside the gene matches: 4. There are 16 residues in the CDR3. Germline V gene sequence: CDR1 SGHVS, CDR2 FQNEAQ. The CDR3 loop reads CASSLEWGQGSYEQYV. CDR3 coding DNA: TGTGCCAGCAGCTTAGAATGGGGACAGGGGTCCTACGAGCAGTACGTC.

In regard to this clone: The same CDR3 can be traced to other DNA sequences in this sample. This rearrangement joins TRBV4-1 to TRBJ1-3, with D possibly matching TRBD1 (5 bases). V was pared by 3 bases and J by 2 bases, with 5 bases between. Germline V gene data show CDR1 as MGHRA and CDR2 as YSYEKL. The length of the CDR3 is 13 residues. The CDR3 region is CASSQGPGNTIYF. The CDR3 DNA sequence: TGCGCCAGCAGCCAGGGGCCTGGAAACACCATATATTTT.

The CDR3 DNA reads TGCGCCAGCAGTGAGGGTGGGAAGGGGGGCAATCAGCCCCAGCATTTT. Amino acids: CASSEGGKGGNQPQHF. V usage is TRBV10-2 and J usage is TRBJ1-5; D perhaps matches TRBD1 (6 bases). V lost 2 bases and J 2 bases, leaving 13 bases between the germline ends. There are 16 residues in the CDR3. Germline lookup yields CDR1 WSHSY and CDR2 SAAADI.

V usage is TRBV6-2 or TRBV6-3 and J usage is TRBJ2-7; perhaps TRBD2 as D (5 bases). CDR1 and CDR2 (germline): MNHEY, SVGEGT. Trimming stripped 6 bases from V and 3 bases from J, with 12 bases between. This CDR3 has 13 amino acids. The CDR3 DNA reads as TGTGCCAGCAGCCGGACTGGCTTCTACGAGCAGTACGTC. Translating it yields CASSRTGFYEQYV.

V is TRBV5-1 and J is TRBJ2-1; a weak D match, TRBD2 (6 bases). CDR1 is SGHRS and CDR2 is YFSETQ in the germline V gene. CDR3 length equals 13 residues. Between the trimmed V and J ends, which lost 9 bases and 0 bases, there was a span of 10 bases. Here the CDR3 DNA reads TGCGCCACCGCCGGGAGCTCCTACAATGAGCAGTTCTTC. Amino acids: CATAGSSYNEQFF.

The chain recombines TRBV19 with TRBJ1-1; unclear D gene. The CDR3 is 14 residues long. Trimming left V 0 bases short and J 4 bases short, with 9 bases between. The germline CDR1 and CDR2 sequences are LNHDA and SQIVND (reference sequence). The CDR3 sequence is CASSIEGSGTEAFF. As DNA, the CDR3 is TGTGCCAGTAGTATAGAGGGTTCAGGCACTGAAGCTTTCTTT.

The chain joins TRBV7-8 to TRBJ2-5; perhaps TRBD2 as D (6 bases). The CDR3 extends over 17 amino acids. Germline V gives CDR1 SGHVS, CDR2 FQNEAQ. Trimming removed 2 bases from V and 5 bases from J, with 21 bases in between. The CDR3 nucleotides are TGTGCCAGCAGCTTAACGGCCCGCGGAGGGGTTGGGGAGACCCAGTACTTC. Its translation is CASSLTARGGVGETQYF. Full variable domain (outside the CDR3, taken from reference TRBV7-8 and TRBJ2-5): GAGVSQSPRYKVAKRGQDVALRCDPISGHVSLFWYQQALGQGPEFLTYFQNEAQLDKSGLPSDRFFAERPEGSVSTLKIQRTQQEDSAVYLCASSLTARGGVGETQYFGPGTRLLVL.

The chain carries TRBV21-1 and TRBJ2-7; TRBD1 is taken as the D call from the table, unchecked against the DNA. TRBV21-1 is reported as a pseudogene. CDR3 length: 14 amino acids. CDR3 DNA sequence: TGTGCCAGCAGGAGTGGGGCAGGGACCTACGAGCAGTACTTC. Residues: CASRSGAGTYEQYF.

The chain joins TRBV10-3 to TRBJ2-2, with D tentatively TRBD2 (6 bases). Germline CDR1 ENHRY, CDR2 SYGVKD. The CDR3 covers 17 residues. V shed 2 bases and J shed 4 bases, with 17 bases lying between them. The CDR3 DNA follows: TGTGCCATCAGTGAGCGTTCCGGGACTGAAGGCACCGGGGAGCTGTTTTTT. Protein: CAISERSGTEGTGELFF.

This chain links TRBV3-1 (or the pseudogene TRBV3-2) with TRBJ1-2; D gene unclear. Germline V gene data show CDR1 as LGHDT and CDR2 as YNNKEL (reference sequence). V lost 2 bases, J lost 6 bases, and 19 bases lay in between. The CDR3 length is 16 residues. The CDR3 coding sequence is TGTGCCAGCAGCCAACCCGACACGTCCCCAGTGGATGGCTACACCTTC. The encoded protein is CASSQPDTSPVDGYTF.

This sequence joins TRBV6-2 or TRBV6-3 and TRBJ2-2; 10 bases agree with TRBD1. V was pared by 2 bases and J by 2 bases, with 2 bases of the junction left unmatched. CDR1 and CDR2 (germline): MNHEY, SVGEGT. The CDR3 covers 16 residues. Here the CDR3 DNA reads TGTGCCAGCAGTTACCGGGACAGGGGAAACACCGGGGAGCTGTTTTTT. Protein product: CASSYRDRGNTGELFF.

The V call is TRBV10-2, the J call TRBJ1-6, with unresolved D. The V gene lost 2 bases and the J gene lost 8 bases, with 10 bases spanning the gap. There are 14 residues in the CDR3. Germline V CDR1 and CDR2: WSHSY, SAAADI. The DNA for the CDR3 is TGCGCCAGCAGTGAGAACAGATTGGATTCACCCCTCCACTTT. Encoded protein: CASSENRLDSPLHF.

Here the CDR3 DNA reads TGTGCCAGCACCGCCGCAGGGAGGGAAAAACTGTTTTTT. This sequence encodes CASTAAGREKLFF. V and J are TRBV2 and TRBJ1-4, with D maybe TRBD1 (5 bases). This CDR3 contains 13 residues. V lost 7 bases to trimming and J lost 8 bases, with 14 bases between them. The germline V gene encodes CDR1 SNHLY and CDR2 FYNNEI.

This clone appeared once. This chain uses TRBV9 with TRBJ2-3; 13 positions agree with TRBD2. With 0 bases clipped from V and 3 bases from J, the junction kept 4 bases outside the gene matches. CDR3 length: 17 residues. The germline V gene encodes CDR1 SGDLS and CDR2 YYNGEE. This CDR3 is CASSVVPTSGGTDTQYF. In DNA, the CDR3 is TGTGCCAGCAGCGTAGTCCCGACTAGCGGGGGGACAGATACGCAGTATTTT.

This clone has only one observation. This rearrangement joins TRBV6-4 to TRBJ1-1, with 8 bases aligning to TRBD1. Per the germline V gene, CDR1 is MRHNA and CDR2 is SNTAGT. V dropped 8 bases and J dropped 0; count of bases not matched to a gene: 8. The CDR3 contains 15 residues. This chain's CDR3 is CASPNRQGMNTEAFF. The CDR3 nucleotides read TGTGCCAGCCCCAACCGACAGGGGATGAACACTGAAGCTTTCTTT.

This chain uses TRBV19 with TRBJ1-1, with a possible D match to TRBD1 (5 bases). The length of the CDR3 is 14 residues. Trimming left V 3 bases short and J 2 bases short, with 10 bases between. Germline values: CDR1 LNHDA, CDR2 SQIVND (reference sequence). The CDR3: CASSITGANTEAFF. CDR3 sequence (DNA): TGTGCCAGTAGTATTACAGGAGCTAACACTGAAGCTTTCTTT. The full variable domain, its missing parts supplied by reference TRBV19 and TRBJ1-1, is DGGITQSPKYLFRKEGQNVTLSCEQNLNHDAMYWYRQDPGQGLRLIYYSQIVNDFQKGDIAEGYSVSREKKESFPLTVTSAQKNPTAFYLCASSITGANTEAFFGQGTRLTVV.

V gene TRBV28 combines with J gene TRBJ2-7, with D possibly being TRBD1 (6 bases). The length of the CDR3 is 15 residues. Germline CDR1 reads MDHEN; CDR2 reads SYDVKM. The V and J ends lost 5 bases and 1 base respectively, with 15 bases between them. The CDR3 DNA is TGTGCCAGCAGTCCCCCCCGGGACATGTCCTACGAGCAGTACGTC. Encoded protein: CASSPPRDMSYEQYV.

This rearrangement joins TRBV6-2 or TRBV6-3 to TRBJ2-7; D possibly corresponds to TRBD1 (6 bases). V was pared by 5 bases and J by 4 bases, with 12 bases between. CDR1 and CDR2 (germline): MNHEY, SVGEGT. The CDR3 runs to 13 residues. Here the CDR3 reads CASSPGHTYEQYV. In nucleotides, the CDR3 is TGTGCCAGCAGTCCGGGACATACTTACGAGCAGTACGTC.

V gene TRBV19 combines with J gene TRBJ2-7; no reliable D call. This CDR3 has 13 amino acids. Trimming removed 3 bases at V and 2 bases at J, with 8 bases between. The germline CDR1 and CDR2 sequences are LNHDA and SQIVND (reference sequence). CDR3 region: CASSIPGPYEQYF. CDR3 DNA: TGTGCCAGTAGTATCCCGGGTCCCTACGAGCAGTACTTC.

This rearrangement joins TRBV19 to TRBJ1-4; 7 bases are shared with TRBD1. Trimming at V came to 8 bases and at J to 0 bases, leaving 3 bases not matched to a gene. From germline, CDR1 is LNHDA and CDR2 SQIVND (reference sequence). This CDR3 has 14 residues. CDR3 sequence (DNA): TGTGCCAGTGGGACAGCCGCAACTAATGAAAAACTGTTTTTT. Translating gives CASGTAATNEKLFF.

The V call is TRBV6-4, the J call TRBJ2-1; TRBD1 aligns across 8 bases. The germline CDR1 and CDR2 sequences are MRHNA and SNTAGT. Germline trimming cut 6 bases from V and 9 bases from J; bases unmatched to any gene: 7. This CDR3 comprises 13 residues. The CDR3, as DNA: TGTGCCAGCAGCTCACAGGGGGATGTTGAGCAGTTCTTC. It encodes CASSSQGDVEQFF.

This clone came up once. The J gene is TRBJ1-2, the V gene TRBV6-6; 7 nucleotides agree with TRBD1. With 5 bases clipped from V and 5 bases from J, the junction kept 5 bases outside the gene matches. The germline gives CDR1 MNHNY, CDR2 SVGAGI (reference sequence). This CDR3 contains 13 residues. CDR3 sequence reads: CASSEGQIYGYTF. Here the CDR3 DNA reads TGTGCCAGCAGTGAGGGACAGATTTATGGCTACACCTTC.

The chain links TRBV6-2 or TRBV6-3 to TRBJ2-2, with D uncertain. Trimming removed 0 bases from V and 5 bases from J, with 7 bases in between. The germline CDR1 and CDR2 sequences are MNHEY and SVGEGT. The CDR3 is 14 amino acids. Written as DNA, the CDR3 is TGTGCCAGCAGTTACTCGTTCCAAACCGGGGAGCTGTTTTTT. Translation gives CASSYSFQTGELFF.

V and J are TRBV4-1 and TRBJ1-1; D remains ambiguous. Germline V gene lookup returns CDR1 MGHRA and CDR2 YSYEKL. This CDR3 spans 14 amino acids. The ends were cut back, 3 bases at V and 3 bases at J, with 11 bases in the middle. Here the CDR3 reads CASSQFQADTEAFF. DNA of the CDR3: TGCGCCAGCAGCCAGTTTCAGGCTGACACTGAAGCTTTCTTT.

The CDR3 loop reads CSASRPSGGGTDTQYF. CDR3 DNA sequence: TGCAGTGCTAGTAGACCTAGCGGAGGCGGCACAGATACGCAGTATTTT. The chain employs TRBV20-1 and TRBJ2-3; 7 bases map to TRBD2. The CDR3 runs to 16 residues. CDR1 and CDR2 (germline): DFQATT, SNEGSKA (reference sequence). V shed 3 bases, J shed 1 base, and the junction held 10 bases outside the gene matches.